The next 5 T cell receptor beta chains were all read from a single sample in a study of T cells expressing NK-cell markers. No DNA is given; TCRdb re-called the 5' RACE reads and lists each CDR3 protein once. Its clone listing holds under 500,000 distinct CDR3 sequences. The sequencing sample was made of blood T cells: a sorted CD56 or NKG2C T cell subset, CD4+ or CD8+ T cells, or bulk PBMC T cells (not recorded which). Receptors originate from a woman aged 18-70 years in good health.

The chain uses TRBV28 and TRBJ2-1. This CDR3 contains 15 residues. Germline CDR1 reads MDHEN; CDR2 reads SYDVKM. The CDR3 sequence is CASSLQGGSYNEQFF.

This chain joins TRBV4-1 and TRBJ1-2; as DNA is missing, the TRBD1 call by TCRdb cannot be tested. The CDR3 covers 14 residues. Germline CDR1 MGHRA, CDR2 YSYEKL. The CDR3 spells CASSQDGQVDGYTF.

The rearrangement links TRBV5-1 to TRBJ1-1; the TRBD1 assignment by TCRdb is unverifiable without DNA. This CDR3 spans 15 amino acids. From germline, CDR1 is SGHRS and CDR2 YFSETQ. The CDR3 loop reads CASATGGVLDTEAFF.

This rearrangement joins TRBV5-1 to TRBJ2-2. Germline CDR1 and CDR2: SGHRS and YFSETQ. The CDR3 contains 14 residues. The CDR3 reads CASSLVGYTGELFF.

The chain is built from TRBV12-3 or TRBV12-4 and TRBJ1-5. This CDR3 is built from 13 residues. CDR3 loop: CASSLRRDQPQHF.